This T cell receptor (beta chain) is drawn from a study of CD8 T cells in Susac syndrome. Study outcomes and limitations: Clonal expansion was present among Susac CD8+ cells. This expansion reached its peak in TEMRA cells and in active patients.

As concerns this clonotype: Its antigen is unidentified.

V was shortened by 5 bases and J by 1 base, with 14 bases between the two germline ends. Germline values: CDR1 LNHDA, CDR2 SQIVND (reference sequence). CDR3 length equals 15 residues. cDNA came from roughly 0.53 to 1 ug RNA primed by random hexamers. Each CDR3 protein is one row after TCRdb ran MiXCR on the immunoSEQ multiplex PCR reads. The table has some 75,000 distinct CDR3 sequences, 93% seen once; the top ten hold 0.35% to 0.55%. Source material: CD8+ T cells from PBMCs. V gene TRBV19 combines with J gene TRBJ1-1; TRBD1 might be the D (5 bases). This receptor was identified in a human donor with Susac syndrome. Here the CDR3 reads CASSPPARANTEAFF. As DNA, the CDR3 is TGTGCCAGTAGTCCCCCCGCCAGGGCGAACACTGAAGCTTTCTTT.